This record covers a single T cell receptor (beta chain). The antigen is not known. J gave up 6 bases and V 0 bases, and 6 bases lay outside the gene matches. The CDR3 totals 14 residues. Germline V gene lookup returns CDR1 SQVTM and CDR2 ANQGSEA. Sample-barcoded 5' priming and a J-beta primer mix drove a second PCR of about 6 to 11 cycles. With 12 random nucleotides, a template-switch adaptor tagged each individual cDNA molecule. Each CDR3 protein is one row after TCRdb ran MiXCR on the 5' RACE reads. The sample records over 1,500,000 distinct CDR3 sequences, approximately 40% being singletons. These data belong to a study of blood T cells in healthy people across ages. The overall study: Template switching recovered approximately one barcoded beta molecule for every two T cells.

Study-wide findings and caveats: Age showed a roughly linear inverse relationship with TCR beta diversity per million T cells. Compared with aged donors, long-lived donors showed fewer expanded clones, suggesting selection.

The receptor comes from a human donor in good health. The J gene is TRBJ2-3, the V gene TRBV29-1; 7 bases match TRBD2. The sequenced material came from blood. The CDR3 region is CSVEDTGGTDTQYF. CDR3 sequence (DNA): TGCAGCGTTGAAGATACCGGGGGGACCGATACGCAGTATTTT.